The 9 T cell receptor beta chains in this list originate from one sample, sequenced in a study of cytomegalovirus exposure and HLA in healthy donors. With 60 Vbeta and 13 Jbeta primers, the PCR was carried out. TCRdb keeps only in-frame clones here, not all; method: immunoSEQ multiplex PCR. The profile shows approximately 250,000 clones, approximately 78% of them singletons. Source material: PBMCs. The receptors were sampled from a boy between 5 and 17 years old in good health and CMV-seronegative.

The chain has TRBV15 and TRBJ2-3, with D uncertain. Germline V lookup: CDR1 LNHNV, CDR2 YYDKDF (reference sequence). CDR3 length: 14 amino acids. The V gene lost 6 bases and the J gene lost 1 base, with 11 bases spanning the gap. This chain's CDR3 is CATSNGFGTDTQYF. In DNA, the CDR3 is TGTGCCACCAGTAACGGGTTTGGCACAGATACGCAGTATTTT.

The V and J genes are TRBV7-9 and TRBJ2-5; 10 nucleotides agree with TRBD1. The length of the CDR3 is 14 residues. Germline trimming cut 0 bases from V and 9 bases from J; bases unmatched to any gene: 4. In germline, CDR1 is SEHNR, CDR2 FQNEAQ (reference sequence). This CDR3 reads CASSLARGQGAQYF. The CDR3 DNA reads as TGTGCCAGCAGCTTAGCGCGTGGACAGGGGGCCCAGTACTTC.

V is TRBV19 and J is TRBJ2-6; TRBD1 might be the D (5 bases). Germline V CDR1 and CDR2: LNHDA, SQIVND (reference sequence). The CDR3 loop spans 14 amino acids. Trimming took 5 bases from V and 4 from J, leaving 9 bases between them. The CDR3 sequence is CASSPRQGANVLTF. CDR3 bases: TGTGCCAGTAGTCCCAGACAGGGGGCCAACGTCCTGACTTTC.

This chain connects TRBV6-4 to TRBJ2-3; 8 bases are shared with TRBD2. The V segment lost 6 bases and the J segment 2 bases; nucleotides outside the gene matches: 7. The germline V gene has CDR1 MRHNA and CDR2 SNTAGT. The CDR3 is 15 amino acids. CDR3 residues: CASRRLAGITDTQYF. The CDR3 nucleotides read TGTGCCAGCAGACGCCTAGCGGGCATCACAGATACGCAGTATTTT.

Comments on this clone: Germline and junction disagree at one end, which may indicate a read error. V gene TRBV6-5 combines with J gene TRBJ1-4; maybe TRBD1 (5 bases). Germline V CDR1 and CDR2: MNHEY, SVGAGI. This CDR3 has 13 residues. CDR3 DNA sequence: TGTGCCAGCAGTTACTCTCGCGGGGGGGTCTACCACTTT. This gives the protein CASSYSRGGVYHF.

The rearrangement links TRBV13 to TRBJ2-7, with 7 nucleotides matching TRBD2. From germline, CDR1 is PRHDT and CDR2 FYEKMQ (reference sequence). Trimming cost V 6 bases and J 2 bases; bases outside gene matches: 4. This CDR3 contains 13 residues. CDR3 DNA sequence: TGTGCCAGCAGGGCGGGAGAGGCCTACGAGCAGTACTTC. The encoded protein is CASRAGEAYEQYF.

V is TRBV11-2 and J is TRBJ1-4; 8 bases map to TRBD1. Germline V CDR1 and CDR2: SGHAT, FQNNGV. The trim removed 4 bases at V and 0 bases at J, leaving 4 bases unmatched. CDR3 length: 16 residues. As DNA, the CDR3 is TGTGCCAGCAGCTCAGGGACAGGCGCAACTAATGAAAAACTGTTTTTT. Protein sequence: CASSSGTGATNEKLFF.

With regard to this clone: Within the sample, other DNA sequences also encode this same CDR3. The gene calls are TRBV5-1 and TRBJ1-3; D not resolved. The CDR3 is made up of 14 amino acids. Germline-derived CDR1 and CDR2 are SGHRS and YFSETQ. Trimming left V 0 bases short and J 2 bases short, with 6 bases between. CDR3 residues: CASSLGTPGNTIYF. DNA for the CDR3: TGCGCCAGCAGCTTGGGAACACCTGGAAACACCATATATTTT.

CDR3 sequence: CASSFGGQGYEQYF. For the CDR3, the DNA is TGTGCCAGCAGCTTTGGAGGACAGGGCTACGAGCAGTACTTC. This sequence joins TRBV5-4 and TRBJ2-7; 8 bases are a match to TRBD1. CDR3 size: 14 residues. Germline CDR1 reads SGHNT; CDR2 reads YYREEE (reference sequence). The ends lost 2 bases at V and 3 bases at J; junction bases unmatched: 4. Filled out from reference TRBV5-4 and TRBJ2-7, the complete variable domain reads ETGVTQSPTHLIKTRGQQVTLRCSSQSGHNTVSWYQQALGQGPQFIFQYYREEENGRGNFPPRFSGLQFPNYSSELNVNALELDDSALYLCASSFGGQGYEQYFGPGTRLTVT.